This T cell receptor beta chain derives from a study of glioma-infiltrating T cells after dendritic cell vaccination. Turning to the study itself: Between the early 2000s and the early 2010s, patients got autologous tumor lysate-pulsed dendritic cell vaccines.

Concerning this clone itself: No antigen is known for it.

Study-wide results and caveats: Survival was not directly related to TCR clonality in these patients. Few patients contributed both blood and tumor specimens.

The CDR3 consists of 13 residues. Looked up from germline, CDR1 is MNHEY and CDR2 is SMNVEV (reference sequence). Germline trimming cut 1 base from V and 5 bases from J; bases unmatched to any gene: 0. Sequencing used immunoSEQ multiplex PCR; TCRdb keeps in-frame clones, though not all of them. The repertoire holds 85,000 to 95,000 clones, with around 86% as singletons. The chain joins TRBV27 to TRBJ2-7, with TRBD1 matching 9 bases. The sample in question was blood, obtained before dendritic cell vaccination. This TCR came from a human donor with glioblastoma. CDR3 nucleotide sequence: TGTGCCAGCAGTTTATACAGGGGGCACGAGCAGTACTTC. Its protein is CASSLYRGHEQYF.